This entry concerns a single T cell receptor (beta chain). Its specificity is not known. Germline lookup yields CDR1 MGHDK and CDR2 SYGVNS. V trimming: 7 bases; J trimming: 2 bases; junction bases outside the gene matches: 5. The CDR3 is made up of 13 amino acids. This record belongs to a study of T cell repertoires in cytomegalovirus infection. From the reads, TCRdb called clonotypes with MiXCR, one entry per CDR3 protein. The sample consists of some 560,000 distinct CDR3 sequences, under 45% of them appearing once. This chain joins TRBV25-1 and TRBJ2-7, with 7 bases that match TRBD1. The sample in question was cultured PBMCs, obtained from culture after CMV antigen stimulation. The TCR comes from a human donor in good health (CMV status not recorded). Some clones in this sample may be carry-over from other donors' samples. CDR3 sequence: CASTKTGTYEQYF. Written as DNA, the CDR3 is TGTGCCAGCACCAAGACAGGGACCTACGAGCAGTACTTC.